This T cell receptor beta chain was found in a study of cytomegalovirus exposure and HLA in healthy donors. Looking at the study overall: Membership in the Caucasian-associated ancestry cluster was found for around four fifths of 300 to 400 genotyped donors.

Concerning this clone: What it recognizes is unknown.

General study results and limits: A later analysis reportedly found fewer N-insertions in an Asian-associated ancestry cluster than the roughly 670-donor mean.

The PCR made use of 60 Vbeta and 13 Jbeta primers. Assay used: immunoSEQ multiplex PCR; TCRdb lists only in-frame clones, some missing. The sample has around 60,000 clones; about 84% are singletons. The TCR was taken from a male donor in good health and CMV-seronegative. Sequencing was done on a sample of PBMCs.

DNA for the CDR3: TGTGCCAGCAGTGATGTAGCAGCGGGGGGGCCGGGTGAGCAGTTCTTC. Translated, it gives CASSDVAAGGPGEQFF. The chain uses TRBV2 and TRBJ2-1, with 10 nucleotides matching TRBD2. Germline values: CDR1 SNHLY, CDR2 FYNNEI. The CDR3 is made up of 16 amino acids. V gave up 3 bases and J gave up 9 bases; unmatched junction bases: 11.